Following are 22 T cell receptor beta chains from one sample sequenced in a study of CD8+CD57+ T cells in acquired aplastic anemia. Genomic DNA acted as the template from which TCR beta VDJ combination and CDR3 sequence profiling were carried out. One entry per CDR3 protein results from TCRdb running MiXCR on the reads. The sample holds approximately 150,000 distinct CDR3 sequences, 40% to 50% seen once. Only patients with CD8+CD57+ cell expansion on flow cytometry were chosen for sequencing. Specimen: sorted CD4+, CD8+, or CD8+CD57+ T cells (not recorded which) from PBMCs. These receptor sequences come from a human donor with aplastic anemia.

The chain joins TRBV20-1 to TRBJ1-1; unclear D gene. The CDR3 extends over 12 amino acids. The germline V gene encodes CDR1 DFQATT and CDR2 SNEGSKA (reference sequence). V dropped 1 base and J dropped 4 bases, with 7 bases sitting between them. For the CDR3, the DNA is TGCAGTGCTAGAGTAGGGAGCACTGAAGCTTTCTTT. It encodes CSARVGSTEAFF.

The chain carries TRBV20-1 and TRBJ2-2; 7 nucleotides match TRBD2. CDR3 length: 13 residues. CDR1 and CDR2 (germline): DFQATT, SNEGSKA (reference sequence). Unmatched junction bases numbered 9, after V lost 6 bases and J lost 8 bases. The CDR3 loop is CSAPRQLAGELFF. The CDR3 DNA sequence: TGCAGTGCGCCTCGCCAACTAGCGGGGGAGCTGTTTTTT.

This clonotype was counted ten times or more. This chain uses TRBV2 with TRBJ2-3; 9 bases fit TRBD2. CDR3 length: 13 amino acids. Germline V gene data show CDR1 as SNHLY and CDR2 as FYNNEI. Losses at the gene ends were 10 bases for V and 3 bases for J; bases not matched to a gene: 5. CDR3 in amino acids: CATRLAGTDTQYF. In DNA form, the CDR3 reads TGTGCCACACGTCTAGCGGGGACAGATACGCAGTATTTT.

This clonotype was observed many times. The V call is TRBV7-2, the J call TRBJ2-7; D unclear. CDR1 and CDR2 from the germline V gene are SGHTA and FQGNSA. CDR3 length: 14 amino acids. The germline V and J ends were trimmed by 1 base and 5 bases, with 12 bases remaining between them. The CDR3 DNA is TGTGCCAGCAGCTTAGGGGGTTCTAGTAACGAGCAGTACTTC. It translates to CASSLGGSSNEQYF.

The genes are TRBV30 and TRBJ1-3; D is uncertain. In germline, CDR1 is GTSNPN, CDR2 SVGIG (reference sequence). The CDR3 consists of 13 residues. V gave up 4 bases and J gave up 0 bases, with 7 bases separating them. The CDR3 reads CAWNGYSGNTIYF. CDR3 DNA sequence: TGTGCCTGGAACGGTTACTCTGGAAACACCATATATTTT.

The chain couples TRBV5-1 to TRBJ2-2; D gene uncertain. Germline V gives CDR1 SGHRS, CDR2 YFSETQ. V lost 3 bases and J lost 4, with 7 bases in between. This CDR3 has 13 amino acids. The CDR3 protein is CASSWAGTGELFF. Written as DNA, the CDR3 is TGCGCCAGCAGCTGGGCCGGCACCGGGGAGCTGTTTTTT.

This clonotype has just a few counts. Just one base apart from a much larger clone, this may be a read error. The gene calls are TRBV5-6 and TRBJ1-4; TRBD1 matches 9 bases. Germline loops: CDR1 SGHDT, CDR2 YYEEEE. This CDR3 is built from 15 residues. CDR3 in DNA: TGTGCCAGCAGCCCGAGGAGACAGGGGGTTGAAAGACTGTTTTTT. Its protein is CASSPRRQGVERLFF.

The J gene is TRBJ1-1, the V gene TRBV3-1; D uncertain. Trimming took off 0 bases at V and 6 bases at J, with 14 bases between the two ends. Germline CDR1 reads LGHDT; CDR2 reads YNNKEL (reference sequence). The CDR3 totals 15 residues. The CDR3 region has the DNA TGTGCCAGCAGCCAAGAAATTGGGTGGAGGGCTGAAGCTTTCTTT. It codes for CASSQEIGWRAEAFF.

As regards this clonotype: The junction departs from germline at one end; a sequencing error may be responsible. This chain's CDR3 is CASSLDGSGRSDEQYF. The CDR3 nucleotides read TGTGCCAGCAGTTTAGATGGTAGCGGGAGGTCCGACGAGCAGTACTTC. J is TRBJ2-7 and V is TRBV24-1; 10 bases are a match to TRBD2. Germline-derived CDR1 and CDR2 are KGHDR and SFDVKD. The CDR3 runs 16 residues.

At least ten counts were recorded for this clonotype. V gene TRBV4-1 combines with J gene TRBJ1-2; D not resolved. The CDR3 loop spans 15 amino acids. The germline gives CDR1 MGHRA, CDR2 YSYEKL. Trimming cost V 0 bases and J 0 bases, with 8 bases left between them. The CDR3 DNA follows: TGCGCCAGCAGCCAAGAGAATCCGGCTAACTATGGCTACACCTTC. Its translation: CASSQENPANYGYTF.

This clonotype appeared many times. The chain carries TRBV5-6 and TRBJ1-1; 8 bases line up with TRBD1. The CDR3 has 12 amino acids. The ends lost 5 bases at V and 7 bases at J; junction bases unmatched: 4. Germline V gene lookup returns CDR1 SGHDT and CDR2 YYEEEE. CDR3 coding DNA: TGTGCCAGCAGTATACAGGGGGGTGAAGCTTTCTTT. Protein product: CASSIQGGEAFF.

As for this clonotype: One base away lies a much larger clone, so this may be a sequencing read error. V is TRBV11-2 and J is TRBJ2-7; TRBD2 agrees at 7 bases. This CDR3 is 16 amino acids long. CDR1 is SGHAT, CDR2 FQNNGV, per germline. This chain's CDR3 is CANSLRPQRGVSEQYF. In DNA form, the CDR3 reads TGTGCCAACAGCTTAAGGCCCCAGCGGGGAGTATCCGAGCAGTACTTC.

The V call is TRBV18, the J call TRBJ2-7, with a possible D match to TRBD1 (5 bases). V was pared by 6 bases and J by 0 bases, with 18 bases between. Germline-derived CDR1 and CDR2 are KGHSH and LQKENI. The CDR3 runs to 16 residues. The CDR3 nucleotides read TGTGCCAGCTCCCCAGGGCAGGCCCTAAGCTCCTACGAGCAGTACTTC. Translation: CASSPGQALSSYEQYF. Using reference TRBV18 and TRBJ2-7 for the parts outside the CDR3, the full variable domain is NAGVMQNPRHLVRRRGQEARLRCSPMKGHSHVYWYRQLPEEGLKFMVYLQKENIIDESGMPKERFSAEFPKEGPSILRIQQVVRGDSAAYFCASSPGQALSSYEQYFGPGTRLTVT.

In this sample, this clonotype turned up many times. The gene calls are TRBV3-1 and TRBJ2-7; TRBD1 might be the D (6 bases). The germline V gene has CDR1 LGHDT and CDR2 YNNKEL (reference sequence). CDR3 length: 13 residues. V was shortened by 1 base and J by 7 bases, with 11 bases between the two germline ends. This chain's CDR3 is CASSQVDSLEQYF. In DNA, the CDR3 is TGTGCCAGCAGCCAAGTGGACAGCTTAGAGCAGTACTTC.

The table lists this clonotype with a count of one. V usage is TRBV7-3 and J usage is TRBJ2-7; 7 nucleotides agree with TRBD2. The ends lost 6 bases at V and 1 base at J; junction bases unmatched: 9. Germline V CDR1 and CDR2: SGHTA, FQGTGA. This CDR3 comprises 15 residues. The CDR3 loop reads CASSEGLGGSYEQYF. The CDR3 region has the DNA TGTGCCAGCAGTGAGGGGCTGGGGGGGTCCTACGAGCAGTACTTC.

As to this clonotype: Its ends do not fully match the called genes, so a read error is possible. V and J are TRBV4-2 and TRBJ1-1; perhaps TRBD1 as D (5 bases). In germline, CDR1 is LGHNA, CDR2 YNFKEQ. This CDR3 spans 14 amino acids. CDR3 region: CANSQDPRDTEAFF. The CDR3 region has the DNA TGTGCCAACAGCCAAGATCCCAGGGACACTGAAGCTTTCTTT.

This clonotype was detected ten times or more. The chain couples TRBV20-1 to TRBJ2-1; 8 positions match TRBD2. The junction had 6 bases not matched to a gene; V was cut back by 0 bases and J by 5 bases. Germline-derived CDR1 and CDR2 are DFQATT and SNEGSKA (reference sequence). The CDR3 has 15 amino acids. For the CDR3, the DNA is TGCAGTGCTAGAGATCGGGGGGGCCATAACAATGAGCAGTTCTTC. Its translation: CSARDRGGHNNEQFF.

This clonotype has ten or more counts. The chain is built from TRBV4-2 and TRBJ1-1, with D possibly matching TRBD1 (6 bases). This CDR3 contains 14 residues. CDR1 is LGHNA, CDR2 YNFKEQ, per germline. V was clipped by 4 bases and J by 7 bases, with 16 bases between them. The CDR3 nucleotides read TGTGCCAGCAGCCTGGCAGGGGAGGCGTTTGAAGCTTTCTTT. This encodes CASSLAGEAFEAFF.

As concerns this clonotype: This sequence may be a read error, since a much larger clone differs from it by one base. This sequence joins TRBV5-1 and TRBJ2-3; perhaps D is TRBD1 or TRBD2 (5 bases each). Germline V gene lookup returns CDR1 SGHRS and CDR2 YFSETQ. This CDR3 spans 12 amino acids. V was cut by 3 bases and J by 5 bases, with 7 bases left in between. The CDR3 loop reads CASSSGLDTQYF. CDR3 nucleotides: TGCGCCAGCAGCTCGGGGCTAGATACGCAGTATTTT.

This clonotype was detected only a few times. The chain joins TRBV6-1 to TRBJ1-2; 8 bases match TRBD1. Germline CDR1 reads MNHNS; CDR2 reads SASEGT. V shed 4 bases and J 4 bases; nucleotides not matched to a gene: 17. CDR3 size: 18 residues. The CDR3 DNA is TGTGCCAGCAGTGGACAGACAGGGGCGGTAGGTTTCGGCTATGGCTACACCTTC. Its translation is CASSGQTGAVGFGYGYTF.

The CDR3 nucleotides are TGTGCCAGCAGCTCGGGACTAGCTTTCGGCAATGAGCAGTTCTTC. Translation: CASSSGLAFGNEQFF. The chain links TRBV5-4 to TRBJ2-1, with 9 bases aligning to TRBD2. Trimming cost V 3 bases and J 6 bases; bases outside gene matches: 7. The length of the CDR3 is 15 residues. Looked up from germline, CDR1 is SGHNT and CDR2 is YYREEE (reference sequence).

This chain uses TRBV18 with TRBJ2-2, with D hard to call. V was clipped by 0 bases and J by 2 bases, with 10 bases between them. Germline V gene lookup returns CDR1 KGHSH and CDR2 LQKENI. This CDR3 region has 16 residues. CDR3 sequence: CASSPPARINTGELFF. In DNA, the CDR3 is TGTGCCAGCTCACCACCCGCCAGGATCAACACCGGGGAGCTGTTTTTT.